The entry that follows covers one T cell receptor (beta chain) sequence. Its antigen remains unidentified. These data belong to a study of response to subunit inactivated influenza vaccine. Germline V gene sequence: CDR1 DFQATT, CDR2 SNEGSKA (reference sequence). The CDR3 extends over 21 amino acids. Losses at the gene ends were 4 bases for V and 5 bases for J; bases not matched to a gene: 30. TCRdb processed the RT-PCR reads anew with MiXCR; each CDR3 protein has one entry. The data contain approximately 480,000 distinct CDR3 sequences, around 9.9% of them singletons. The study, taken as a whole, reports: After each seasonal influenza vaccination, few new T cells are recruited, the authors suggested.

The TCR originated in a man in his fifties or sixties who received an inactivated influenza vaccine. Sequenced here: PBMCs from blood, sampled about 40 days after vaccination. The chain recombines TRBV20-1 with TRBJ2-3; 7 bases fit TRBD2. The CDR3 sequence is CSAIVTSTKSPLHHSKDTQYF. In DNA, the CDR3 is TGCAGTGCTATCGTGACTAGCACAAAGAGTCCCCTTCACCACTCGAAAGATACGCAGTATTTT.